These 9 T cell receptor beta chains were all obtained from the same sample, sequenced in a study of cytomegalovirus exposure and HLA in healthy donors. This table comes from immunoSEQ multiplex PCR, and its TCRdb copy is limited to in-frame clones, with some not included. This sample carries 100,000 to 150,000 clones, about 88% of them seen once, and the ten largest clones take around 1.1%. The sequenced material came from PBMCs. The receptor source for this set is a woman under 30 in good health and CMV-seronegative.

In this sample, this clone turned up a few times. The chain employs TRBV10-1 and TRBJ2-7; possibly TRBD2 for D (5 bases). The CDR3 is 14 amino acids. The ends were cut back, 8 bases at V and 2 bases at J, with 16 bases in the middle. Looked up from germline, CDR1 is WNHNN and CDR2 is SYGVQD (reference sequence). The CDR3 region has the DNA TGCGCCAGCTCCCGAGGGAACCCCCCCTACGAGCAGTACTTC. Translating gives CASSRGNPPYEQYF.

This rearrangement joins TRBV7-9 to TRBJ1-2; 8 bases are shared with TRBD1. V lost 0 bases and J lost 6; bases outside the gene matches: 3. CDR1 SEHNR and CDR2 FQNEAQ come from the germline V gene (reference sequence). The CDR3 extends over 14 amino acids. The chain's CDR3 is CASSLADRGNGYTF. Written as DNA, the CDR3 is TGTGCCAGCAGCTTAGCTGACAGGGGTAATGGCTACACCTTC.

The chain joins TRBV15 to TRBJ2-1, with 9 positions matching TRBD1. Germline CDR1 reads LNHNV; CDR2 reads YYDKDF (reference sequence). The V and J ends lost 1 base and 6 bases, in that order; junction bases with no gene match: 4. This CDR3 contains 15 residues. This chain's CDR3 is CATSRVGTGFNEQFF. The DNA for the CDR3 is TGTGCCACCAGCAGAGTGGGGACAGGGTTCAATGAGCAGTTCTTC.

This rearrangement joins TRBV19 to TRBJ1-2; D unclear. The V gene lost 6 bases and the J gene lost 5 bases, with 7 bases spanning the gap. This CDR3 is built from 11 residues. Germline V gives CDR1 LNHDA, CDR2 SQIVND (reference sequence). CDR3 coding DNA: TGTGCCAGTAGGGGCAGTTATGGCTACACCTTC. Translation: CASRGSYGYTF.

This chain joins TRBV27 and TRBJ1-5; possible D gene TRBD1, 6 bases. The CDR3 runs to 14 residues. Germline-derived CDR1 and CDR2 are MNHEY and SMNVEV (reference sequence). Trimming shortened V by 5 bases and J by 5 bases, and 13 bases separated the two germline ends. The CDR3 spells CASSTTQGYQPQHF. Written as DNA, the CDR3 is TGTGCCAGCAGTACAACACAGGGTTATCAGCCCCAGCATTTT.

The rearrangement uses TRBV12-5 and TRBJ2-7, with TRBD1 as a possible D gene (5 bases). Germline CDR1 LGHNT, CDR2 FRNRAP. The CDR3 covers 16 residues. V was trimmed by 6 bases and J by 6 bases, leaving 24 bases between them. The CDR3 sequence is CASGQAQGTACGEQYF. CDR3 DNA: TGTGCTAGTGGCCAGGCGCAGGGAACCGCGTGCGGCGAGCAGTACTTC.

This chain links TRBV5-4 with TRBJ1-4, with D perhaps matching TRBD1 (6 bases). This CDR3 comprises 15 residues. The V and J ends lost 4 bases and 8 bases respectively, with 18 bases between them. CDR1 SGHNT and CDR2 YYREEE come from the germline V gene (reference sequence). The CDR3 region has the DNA TGTGCCAGCAGCCAACAGGGAAGGGTGGACGAAAAACTGTTTTTT. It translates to CASSQQGRVDEKLFF. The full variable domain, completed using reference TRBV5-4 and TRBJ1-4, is ETGVTQSPTHLIKTRGQQVTLRCSSQSGHNTVSWYQQALGQGPQFIFQYYREEENGRGNFPPRFSGLQFPNYSSELNVNALELDDSALYLCASSQQGRVDEKLFFGSGTQLSVL.

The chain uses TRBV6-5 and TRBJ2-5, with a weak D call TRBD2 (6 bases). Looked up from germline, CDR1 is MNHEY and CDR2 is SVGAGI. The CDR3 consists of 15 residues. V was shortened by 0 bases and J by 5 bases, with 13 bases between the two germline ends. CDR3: CASSYSTWGEETQYF. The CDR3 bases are TGTGCCAGCAGTTACTCGACTTGGGGGGAGGAGACCCAGTACTTC.

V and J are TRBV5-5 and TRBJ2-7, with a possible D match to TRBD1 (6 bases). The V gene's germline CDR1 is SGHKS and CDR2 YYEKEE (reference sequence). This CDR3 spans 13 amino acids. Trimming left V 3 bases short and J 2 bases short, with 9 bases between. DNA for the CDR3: TGTGCCAGCAGCTCCCCAGGGGCCTACGAGCAGTACGTC. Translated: CASSSPGAYEQYV.